Here is one T cell receptor (beta chain) with its context. This clone's antigen is unknown. No base qualities exist here, and no much larger clone lies one base off it. The CDR3 covers 11 residues, taking in both the cysteine and the phenylalanine. Just the 33-base CDR3 DNA is kept, in frame starting at base 1. According to the germline V gene, CDR1 reads MDHEN and CDR2 reads SYDVKM. V is reduced by 7 bases and J by 7 bases, leaving a spacing of 10 bases between them. This entry belongs to a study of T cell responses to AZD1222 COVID-19 vaccine (TCRdb year 2021). Regarding the study in general: AZD1222 recipients with second doses at about 4 weeks or about 12 weeks were pooled, because spike-specific TCR depth and breadth did not differ between schedules. A total of approximately 240 trial participants underwent TCR sequencing, of whom nearly 210 received two doses of AZD1222 and 26 received two doses of the MenACWY control vaccine. Enrollment into the trials was organized by age into subgroups of 18-55, 56-69 and 70-plus years, and those subgroups contained approximately 150, 30 and 60 TCR-sequenced participants, respectively. What the authors observed across the whole study: Participants were mostly white British, with more females than males. The authors suggested clonal diversity may have been underestimated. Reportedly, close to half of the unique spike-specific TCRs recognized epitopes lying outside the regions that are mutated in the B.1.351 and B.1.1.7 variants. After two AZD1222 doses, spike-specific TCR breadth and depth were significantly higher than at day 0 and than in MenACWY recipients. In the small 56-69-year group, the increase in depth fell short of significance, most likely because of low power. No day 14 peak-response samples were available, so repertoires were characterized only after the peak T cell response. Vaccine-associated CD4 TCRs spanned the whole spike protein, with dominant responses in regions 160-218 and 743-854. Conclusions about previously exposed vaccinees are limited, since just a handful of AZD1222 recipients were seropositive for SARS-CoV-2 at baseline.

Sample time point, as interpreted from the label and publication: baseline before first vaccination. Samples from vaccinated people were obtained from the UK trials COV001 and COV002, which included a single-blind randomized controlled phase 2/3 trial of AZD1222 (ChAdOx1 nCoV-19) in healthy adults. For TCRbeta chain sequencing, PBMC samples from trial participants were taken at day 0 and at day 28 after the second dose. The CDR3 regions of human TCRbeta chains were subjected to immunosequencing. In the paper's pipeline: TCRs in the repertoires were compared against a reference library of SARS-CoV-2-specific TCRs that had been generated with the MIRA antigen-specificity platform. Breadth was defined as the fraction of unique TCRs that were SARS-CoV-2-associated, and depth was defined as the fraction of total T cells that were SARS-CoV-2-associated. Each spike-specific TCR was assigned to its reactive spike region and to a CD4 or CD8 class using the MIRA data. Log10-transformed breadth and depth values were compared by one-way ANOVA with Sidak's multiple comparisons tests. The clones in this table, taken by TCRdb from immuneACCESS, are in-frame only. Not every clone is retained; where verified, under half of the shortfall comes from an unresolved V gene, and the cause of the rest is unknown. For V, J and clone size, that table is used; D and trimming come from the DNA. For this sample there are more than 95,000 clones; more than 85% appear just once. The top ten clones comprise around 7% of the sample.

The material sequenced was peripheral blood, taken on day 0 of AZD1222 vaccination. The chain couples TRBV28 to TRBJ1-1; the best D guess is TRBD1, with 6 bases matching. The source of this sequence is an adult in good health. In nucleotides, the sequence is TGTGCCAGCATGGGGGCCCGTGAAGCTTTCTTT. It translates as CASMGAREAFF.